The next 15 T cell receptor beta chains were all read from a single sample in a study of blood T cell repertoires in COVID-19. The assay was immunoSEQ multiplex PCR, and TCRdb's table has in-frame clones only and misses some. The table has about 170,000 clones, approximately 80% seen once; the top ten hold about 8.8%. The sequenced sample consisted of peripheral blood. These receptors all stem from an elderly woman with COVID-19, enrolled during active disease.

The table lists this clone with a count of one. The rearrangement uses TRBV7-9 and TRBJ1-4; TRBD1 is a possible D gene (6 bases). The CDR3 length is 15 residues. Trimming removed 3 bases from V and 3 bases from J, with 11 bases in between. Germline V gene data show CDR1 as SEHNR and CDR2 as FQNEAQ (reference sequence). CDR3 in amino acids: CASSFRGPANEKLFF. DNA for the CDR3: TGTGCCAGCAGCTTCAGGGGCCCGGCTAATGAAAAACTGTTTTTT. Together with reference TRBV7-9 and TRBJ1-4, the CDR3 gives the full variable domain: DTGVSQNPRHKITKRGQNVTFRCDPISEHNRLYWYRQTLGQGPEFLTYFQNEAQLEKSRLLSDRFSAERPKGSFSTLEIQRTEQGDSAMYLCASSFRGPANEKLFFGSGTQLSVL.

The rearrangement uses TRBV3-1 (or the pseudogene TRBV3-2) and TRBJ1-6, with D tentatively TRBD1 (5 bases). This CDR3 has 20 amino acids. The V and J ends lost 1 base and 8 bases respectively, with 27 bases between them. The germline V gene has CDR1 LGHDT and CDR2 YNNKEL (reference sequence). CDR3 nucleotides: TGTGCCAGCAGCCAAGGTCTTTCCAGGGTCTATCGGGTGTCTGATTCACCCCTCCACTTT. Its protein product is CASSQGLSRVYRVSDSPLHF.

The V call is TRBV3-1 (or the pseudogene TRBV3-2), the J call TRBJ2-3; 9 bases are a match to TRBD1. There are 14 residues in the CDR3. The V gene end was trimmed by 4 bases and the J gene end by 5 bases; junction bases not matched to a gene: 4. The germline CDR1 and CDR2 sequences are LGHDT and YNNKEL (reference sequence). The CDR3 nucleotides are TGTGCCAGCAGCCGACAGGGGGAAGTAGATACGCAGTATTTT. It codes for CASSRQGEVDTQYF.

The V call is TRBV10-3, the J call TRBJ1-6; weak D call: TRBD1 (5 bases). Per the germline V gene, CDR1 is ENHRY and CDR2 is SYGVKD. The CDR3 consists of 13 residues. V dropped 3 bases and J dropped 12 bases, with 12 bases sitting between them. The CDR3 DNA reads TGTGCCATCAGTGATTCGCCGGACATACCCCTCCACTTT. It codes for CAISDSPDIPLHF.

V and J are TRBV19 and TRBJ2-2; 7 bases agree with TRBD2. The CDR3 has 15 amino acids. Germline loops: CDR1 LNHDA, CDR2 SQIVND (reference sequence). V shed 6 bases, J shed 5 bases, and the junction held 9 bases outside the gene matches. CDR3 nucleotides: TGTGCCAGTAGACCAACTAGCGCCGGGACCGGGGAGCTGTTTTTT. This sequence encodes CASRPTSAGTGELFF.

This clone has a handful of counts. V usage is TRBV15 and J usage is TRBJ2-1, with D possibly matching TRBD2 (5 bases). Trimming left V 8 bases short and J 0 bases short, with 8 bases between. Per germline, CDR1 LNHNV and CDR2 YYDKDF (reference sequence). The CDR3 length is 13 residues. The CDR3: CATGGSSYNEQFF. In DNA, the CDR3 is TGTGCCACCGGTGGGAGCTCCTACAATGAGCAGTTCTTC.

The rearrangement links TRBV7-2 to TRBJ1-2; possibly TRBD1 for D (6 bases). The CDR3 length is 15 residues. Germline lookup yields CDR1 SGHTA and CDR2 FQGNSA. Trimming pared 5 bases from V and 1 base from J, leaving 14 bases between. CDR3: CASSPRRGGNYGYTF. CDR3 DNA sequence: TGTGCCAGCAGCCCGAGAAGGGGGGGTAACTATGGCTACACCTTC.

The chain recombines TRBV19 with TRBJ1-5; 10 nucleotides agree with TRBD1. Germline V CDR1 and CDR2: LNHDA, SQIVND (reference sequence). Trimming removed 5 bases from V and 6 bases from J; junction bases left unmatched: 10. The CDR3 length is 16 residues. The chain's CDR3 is CASSPRDRGSGQPQHF. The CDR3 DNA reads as TGTGCCAGTAGTCCCAGGGACAGGGGATCGGGTCAGCCCCAGCATTTT.

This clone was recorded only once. The CDR3 loop is CAGRGSANYGYTF. Here the CDR3 DNA reads TGTGCGGGCCGGGGTAGCGCTAACTATGGCTACACCTTC. The chain links TRBV10-3 to TRBJ1-2, with D hard to call. Germline V gene sequence: CDR1 ENHRY, CDR2 SYGVKD. The CDR3 extends over 13 amino acids.

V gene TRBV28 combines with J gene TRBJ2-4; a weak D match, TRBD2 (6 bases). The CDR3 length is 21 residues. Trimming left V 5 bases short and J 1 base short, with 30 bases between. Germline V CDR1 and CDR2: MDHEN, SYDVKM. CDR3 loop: CASSPTKRDFGWGLAKNIQYF. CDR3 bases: TGTGCCAGCAGTCCTACCAAAAGGGACTTCGGGTGGGGCCTCGCCAAAAACATTCAGTACTTC.

In nucleotides, the CDR3 is TGTGCCAGCTCACTCCGCGGGGAGGGGGTCCCTTACAATGAGCAGTTCTTC. Amino acids: CASSLRGEGVPYNEQFF. The chain couples TRBV18 to TRBJ2-1; possible D gene TRBD2, 7 bases. V dropped 4 bases and J dropped 4 bases, with 20 bases sitting between them. Germline V gives CDR1 KGHSH, CDR2 LQKENI. The CDR3 length is 17 residues.

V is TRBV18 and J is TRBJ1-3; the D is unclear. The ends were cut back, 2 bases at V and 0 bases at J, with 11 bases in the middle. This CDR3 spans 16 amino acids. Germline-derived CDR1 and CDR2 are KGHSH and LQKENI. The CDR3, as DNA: TGTGCCAGCTCACCAGCCGGGAGGCCCTCTGGAAACACCATATATTTT. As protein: CASSPAGRPSGNTIYF.

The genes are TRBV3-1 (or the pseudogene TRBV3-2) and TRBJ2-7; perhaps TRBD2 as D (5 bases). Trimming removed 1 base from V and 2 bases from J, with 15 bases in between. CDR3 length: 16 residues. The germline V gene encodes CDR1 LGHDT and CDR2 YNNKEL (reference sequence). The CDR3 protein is CASSQGRLTATYEQYF. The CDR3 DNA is TGTGCCAGCAGCCAAGGGAGGTTAACGGCAACCTACGAGCAGTACTTC.

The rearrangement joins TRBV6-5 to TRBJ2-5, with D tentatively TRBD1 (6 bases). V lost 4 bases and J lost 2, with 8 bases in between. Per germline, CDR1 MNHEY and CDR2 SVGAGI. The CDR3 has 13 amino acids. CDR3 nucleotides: TGTGCCAGCAGTTTACAGGGACAAGAGACCCAGTACTTC. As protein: CASSLQGQETQYF.

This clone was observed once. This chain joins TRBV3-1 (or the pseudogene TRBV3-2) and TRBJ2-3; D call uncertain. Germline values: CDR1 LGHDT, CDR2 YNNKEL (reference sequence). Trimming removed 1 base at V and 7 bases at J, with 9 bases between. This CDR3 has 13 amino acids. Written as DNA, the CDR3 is TGTGCCAGCAGCCAAGCCGAGTCCTATACGCAGTATTTT. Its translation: CASSQAESYTQYF.